A single sample is the source of the 18 T cell receptor beta chains below, sequenced in a study of blood T cell repertoires in COVID-19. TCRdb's copy holds only in-frame clones and misses some; the assay was immunoSEQ multiplex PCR. The table has about 100,000 clones, around four fifths seen once. The source material was peripheral blood. The receptor source for this set is a man aged 70-80 years with active or convalescent COVID-19.

This chain connects TRBV25-1 to TRBJ1-1; D possibly corresponds to TRBD1 (6 bases). With 1 base removed from V and 6 bases from J, the gap between germline ends came to 9 bases. Germline V gives CDR1 MGHDK, CDR2 SYGVNS. The CDR3 is 13 amino acids. The CDR3 DNA follows: TGTGCCAGCAGTGAATGGGACACACCTGAAGCTTTCTTT. Translating gives CASSEWDTPEAFF. Full variable domain (rest looked up from reference TRBV25-1 and TRBJ1-1): EADIYQTPRYLVIGTGKKITLECSQTMGHDKMYWYQQDPGMELHLIHYSYGVNSTEKGDLSSESTVSRIRTEHFPLTLESARPSHTSQYLCASSEWDTPEAFFGQGTRLTVV.

On this clone itself: Germline is not matched at one junction end, which may reflect a read error. The rearrangement links TRBV6-5 to TRBJ2-7; possibly TRBD2 for D (6 bases). Germline V gene lookup returns CDR1 MNHEY and CDR2 SVGAGI. The CDR3 consists of 11 residues. The CDR3 nucleotides are TGCCGGACCTGGGGGGAACGCGAGCAGTACTTC. This sequence encodes CRTWGEREQYF.

The chain has TRBV7-2 and TRBJ2-3, with 8 nucleotides matching TRBD2. Per germline, CDR1 SGHTA and CDR2 FQGNSA. This CDR3 spans 17 amino acids. The trim removed 0 bases at V and 0 bases at J, leaving 5 bases unmatched. CDR3 in DNA: TGTGCCAGCAGCTTAGCGAAGCTAGCGGGCAGCACAGATACGCAGTATTTT. Its protein product is CASSLAKLAGSTDTQYF.

The rearrangement joins TRBV5-6 to TRBJ2-7; TRBD1 matches at 7 bases. Germline CDR1 is SGHDT and CDR2 is YYEEEE. After removal of 2 bases from V and 2 bases from J, the junction contained 4 bases not matched to a gene. The CDR3 extends over 14 amino acids. The CDR3 reads CASSFGQATYEQYF. The CDR3 DNA sequence: TGTGCCAGCAGCTTTGGACAGGCGACCTACGAGCAGTACTTC.

The chain combines TRBV7-9 with TRBJ1-4; a weak D match, TRBD1 (6 bases). Germline assignment: CDR1 SEHNR and CDR2 FQNEAQ (reference sequence). Trimming cost V 2 bases and J 8 bases, with 18 bases left between them. The CDR3 length is 16 residues. The CDR3 nucleotides read TGTGCCAGCAGCTTACTCCACAGGGTGTCCGGGGAAAAACTGTTTTTT. Protein sequence: CASSLLHRVSGEKLFF.

The CDR3 spells CASSSSGSNEQFF. Here the CDR3 DNA reads TGTGCCAGCAGCTCCAGCGGGAGTAATGAGCAGTTCTTC. The chain uses TRBV9 and TRBJ2-1, with 8 bases fitting TRBD2. After removal of 4 bases from V and 7 bases from J, the junction contained 4 bases not matched to a gene. CDR3 length: 13 amino acids. Germline lookup yields CDR1 SGDLS and CDR2 YYNGEE.

This clone has more than one count but fewer than ten. The chain is built from TRBV12-5 and TRBJ1-5; 7 bases agree with TRBD1. The J segment lost 5 bases and the V segment lost 8 bases, leaving 12 bases of the junction unmatched. This CDR3 contains 15 residues. Germline V gene data show CDR1 as LGHNT and CDR2 as FRNRAP. The CDR3, as DNA: TGTGCTAGTTCGCAGGGGGGCCTACCAGATCAGCCCCAGCATTTT. Translating gives CASSQGGLPDQPQHF.

This sequence joins TRBV7-9 and TRBJ2-7; the match to TRBD1 covers 7 bases. The CDR3 sequence is 15 residues long. Germline CDR1 reads SEHNR; CDR2 reads FQNEAQ (reference sequence). Trimming cost V 8 bases and J 5 bases; bases outside gene matches: 15. The CDR3 coding sequence is TGTGCCAGCGGTTCGGCGGCCAGGACAGGCGACGAGCAGTACTTC. Translation gives CASGSAARTGDEQYF.

This chain links TRBV27 with TRBJ2-6; TRBD2 aligns across 8 bases. Germline loops: CDR1 MNHEY, CDR2 SMNVEV (reference sequence). V gave up 4 bases and J gave up 0 bases; unmatched junction bases: 5. The CDR3 consists of 17 residues. For the CDR3, the DNA is TGTGCCAGCAGTTCTGCGGGACTAGGCTCTGGGGCCAACGTCCTGACTTTC. This sequence encodes CASSSAGLGSGANVLTF.

The chain combines TRBV10-3 with TRBJ2-2; the match to TRBD1 covers 7 bases. Trimming at V came to 6 bases and at J to 1 base, leaving 8 bases not matched to a gene. Germline V gives CDR1 ENHRY, CDR2 SYGVKD. CDR3 size: 16 residues. Written as DNA, the CDR3 is TGTGCCATCAGCTTTACCGGGACAGAGAACACCGGGGAGCTGTTTTTT. This sequence encodes CAISFTGTENTGELFF.

The chain links TRBV7-2 to TRBJ2-2, with D uncertain. The ends were cut back, 5 bases at V and 4 bases at J, with 14 bases in the middle. The germline V gene has CDR1 SGHTA and CDR2 FQGNSA. The CDR3 length is 15 residues. The CDR3 loop reads CASSPRLELTGELFF. In DNA, the CDR3 is TGTGCCAGCAGCCCCCGCCTGGAGCTCACCGGGGAGCTGTTTTTT.

V and J are TRBV29-1 and TRBJ2-1; 11 bases map to TRBD2. Germline V gene lookup returns CDR1 SQVTM and CDR2 ANQGSEA. The CDR3 is made up of 15 amino acids. The V segment lost 6 bases and the J segment 0 bases; nucleotides outside the gene matches: 4. CDR3 amino acids: CSVEGLAASYNEQFF. The CDR3 DNA sequence: TGCAGCGTCGAGGGACTAGCGGCCTCCTACAATGAGCAGTTCTTC.

This clone appeared a few times. The chain links TRBV4-1 to TRBJ1-2, with TRBD1 matching 10 bases. Germline assignment: CDR1 MGHRA and CDR2 YSYEKL. The CDR3 is 16 amino acids. V lost 6 bases, J lost 2 bases, and 9 bases stayed unmatched. This chain's CDR3 is CASRNPGQGLNYGYTF. In DNA form, the CDR3 reads TGCGCCAGCAGAAATCCGGGACAGGGGCTGAACTATGGCTACACCTTC.

Here the CDR3 reads CASSLAARTGGQETQYF. CDR3 DNA: TGCGCCAGCAGCTTGGCGGCAAGGACGGGAGGTCAAGAGACCCAGTACTTC. The rearrangement joins TRBV5-1 to TRBJ2-5, with 7 nucleotides matching TRBD2. From germline, CDR1 is SGHRS and CDR2 YFSETQ. This CDR3 spans 17 amino acids. The junction had 10 bases not matched to a gene; V was cut back by 0 bases and J by 2 bases.

The rearrangement uses TRBV19 and TRBJ2-5; D unresolved. CDR1 and CDR2 (germline): LNHDA, SQIVND (reference sequence). This CDR3 has 13 amino acids. V shed 5 bases and J shed 4 bases, with 11 bases lying between them. Here the CDR3 DNA reads TGTGCCAGTAGTGTGTCTGTGGCAGAGACCCAGTACTTC. Amino acids: CASSVSVAETQYF.

CDR3 protein: CASSELDRVHEQYF. The DNA of the CDR3 is TGTGCCAGCAGTGAATTAGACAGGGTCCACGAGCAGTACTTC. V gene TRBV25-1 combines with J gene TRBJ2-7; 7 bases agree with TRBD1. Germline V gene lookup returns CDR1 MGHDK and CDR2 SYGVNS. There are 14 residues in the CDR3. Losses at the gene ends were 1 base for V and 5 bases for J; bases not matched to a gene: 5.

This rearrangement joins TRBV5-4 to TRBJ2-3; 8 bases line up with TRBD2. The V and J ends lost 5 bases and 5 bases, in that order; junction bases with no gene match: 7. Germline values: CDR1 SGHNT, CDR2 YYREEE (reference sequence). CDR3 size: 14 residues. The CDR3 protein is CASRSGGGGDTQYF. CDR3 sequence (DNA): TGTGCCAGCAGATCGGGAGGGGGGGGAGATACGCAGTATTTT.

V gene TRBV5-8 combines with J gene TRBJ2-3, with 9 bases aligning to TRBD1. With V trimmed by 4 bases and J by 1 base, 4 bases remained unmatched. The V gene's germline CDR1 is SGHTS and CDR2 YDEGEE. The CDR3 loop spans 15 amino acids. CDR3 region: CASSSRQGGTDTQYF. In nucleotides, the CDR3 is TGTGCCAGCAGCAGTAGACAGGGGGGCACAGATACGCAGTATTTT.